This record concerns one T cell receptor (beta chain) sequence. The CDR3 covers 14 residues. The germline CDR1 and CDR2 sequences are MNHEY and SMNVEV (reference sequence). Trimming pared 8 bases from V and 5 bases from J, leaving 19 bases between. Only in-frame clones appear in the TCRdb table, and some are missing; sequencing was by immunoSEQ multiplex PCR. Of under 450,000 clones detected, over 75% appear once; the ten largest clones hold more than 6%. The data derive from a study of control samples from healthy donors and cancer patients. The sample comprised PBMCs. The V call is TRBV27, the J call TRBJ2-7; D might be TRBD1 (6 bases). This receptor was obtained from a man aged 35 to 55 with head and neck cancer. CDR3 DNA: TGTGCCAGCCGAGGGCAGCAGGGGTCCCACGAGCAGTACTTC. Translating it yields CASRGQQGSHEQYF.